These T cell receptor beta chains were read from a single sample in a study of blood T cell repertoires in COVID-19. Clones were sequenced by immunoSEQ multiplex PCR, and TCRdb holds only the in-frame ones, with some missing. The sample gives around 87,000 clones, around four fifths of which show up once; just under 10% is in the top ten. The sample consisted of peripheral blood. The receptors stem from a woman of 80 years or more with acute or convalescent COVID-19. Both conserved end residues are part of each CDR3. Fields, in order: D gene, V gene, clone size, J gene, CDR3 DNA, CDR3 protein. The D gene is left open where the match is weak. Size is stated for part of the rows, as once, few or many counts, or as a class when the clone is expanded.

.	TRBV20-1	.	TRBJ2-1	TGCAGTGCTAGTAAACACGGGACCTACAATGAGCAGTTCTTC	CSASKHGTYNEQFF
TRBD2	TRBV29-1	.	TRBJ2-5	TGCAGCGTCGAGAGACTAGCACAAGAGACCCAGTACTTC	CSVERLAQETQYF
.	TRBV12-3/TRBV12-4	few	TRBJ2-1	TGTGCCAGCACCAAGGACAGTGTCAAGCAGTTCTTC	CASTKDSVKQFF
.	TRBV18	.	TRBJ2-3	TGTGCCAGCTCACCAAGCCCAGATACGCAGTATTTT	CASSPSPDTQYF
.	TRBV30	.	TRBJ1-2	TGTGCCTGGAATATCCCTTACTATGGCTACACCTTC	CAWNIPYYGYTF
TRBD2	TRBV25-1	.	TRBJ2-1	TGTGCCAGCAGTGACCGGGGGGACTACAATGAGCAGTTCTTC	CASSDRGDYNEQFF
TRBD1	TRBV5-1	many	TRBJ1-2	TGCGCCAGCAGCCCGGGACAGGGGTACTATGGCTACACCTTC	CASSPGQGYYGYTF
.	TRBV3-1/TRBV3-2	once	TRBJ1-1	TGTGCCAGCAGCCAAGATGTCGGTGAAGCTTTCTTT	CASSQDVGEAFF
.	TRBV6-5	.	TRBJ2-2	TGTGCCAGCAGTTACTCGAGGAATATGGCCCGGGAGCTGTTTTTT	CASSYSRNMARELFF
.	TRBV7-9	few	TRBJ1-2	TGTGCCAGCAGCCCAATGGGGGGGTTGAGTGGCTACACCTTC	CASSPMGGLSGYTF
TRBD2	TRBV4-2	once	TRBJ2-5	TGTGCCAGCAGCCAAGATATAATTAGTGGACTAGCGGGAGGAGAGACCCAGTACTTC	CASSQDIISGLAGGETQYF
.	TRBV28	.	TRBJ2-7	TGTGCCAGCAGTTCCCCCTCCCGGAGACCCTACGAGCAGTACTTC	CASSSPSRRPYEQYF
TRBD2	TRBV4-1	many	TRBJ2-2	TGCGCCAGCAGCCAAGATGGAAGGCTAGCGGGTAACACCGGGGAGCTGTTTTTT	CASSQDGRLAGNTGELFF
TRBD2	TRBV19	.	TRBJ2-1	TGTGCCAGTAGTATAGCGGGCGGGGGTTCCTACAATGAGCAGTTCTTC	CASSIAGGGSYNEQFF
.	TRBV10-3	.	TRBJ2-3	TGTGCCATCAGGGGAGTGGGGGATACGCAGTATTTT	CAIRGVGDTQYF
TRBD1	TRBV12-3/TRBV12-4	.	TRBJ2-2	TGTGCCAGTTCCAGGGGGTTCACCGGGGAGCTGTTTTTT	CASSRGFTGELFF
.	TRBV7-9	.	TRBJ2-6	TGTGCCAGCACCGCAGTTGAAGGGGCCAACGTCCTGACTTTC	CASTAVEGANVLTF
.	TRBV13	.	TRBJ1-2	TGTGCCAGCAGCTTACAGGCTAACTATGGCTACACCTTC	CASSLQANYGYTF
.	TRBV11-3	.	TRBJ2-3	TGTGCCAGCAGCCCCGGACTCGATCCCCGCACAGATACGCAGTATTTT	CASSPGLDPRTDTQYF
TRBD1	TRBV6-6	few	TRBJ1-6	TGTGCCAGCAGTCGGACAGGGGCCAGCTCCTATAATTCACCCCTCCACTTT	CASSRTGASSYNSPLHF
TRBD1	TRBV29-1	few	TRBJ2-7	TGCAGCGCTATTAGGACAGGAAGCTCCTACGAGCAGTACTTC	CSAIRTGSSYEQYF
TRBD1	TRBV28	.	TRBJ2-2	TGTGCCAGCAGTTTATTCGGCGGATGGGACAGGAACACCGGGGAGCTGTTTTTT	CASSLFGGWDRNTGELFF
TRBD1	TRBV20-1	.	TRBJ2-2	TGCAGTGCTAGTGACAGGGGATTGGGCACCGGGGAGCTGTTTTTT	CSASDRGLGTGELFF
.	TRBV7-9	.	TRBJ2-3	TGTGCCAGCAGCTCCCGTCTCGGACCGGAGGCAGATACGCAGTATTTT	CASSSRLGPEADTQYF
.	TRBV28	few	TRBJ1-2	TGTGCCAGCAGTTTGGCCGATCGCTATGGCTACACCTTC	CASSLADRYGYTF
TRBD2	TRBV7-3	.	TRBJ2-1	TGTGCCAGCAGCTTAACAGGTGGACTAGCCTCCTACAATGAGCAGTTCTTC	CASSLTGGLASYNEQFF
TRBD1	TRBV19	.	TRBJ2-5	TGTGCCAGTAGTCCACAGGGGGCGGGGGAGACCCAGTACTTC	CASSPQGAGETQYF
TRBD2	TRBV25-1	.	TRBJ2-1	TGTGCCAGCAGTGCCTTAGGGACTAGCGGGAGTAGCAATGAGCAGTTCTTC	CASSALGTSGSSNEQFF
TRBD1	TRBV5-8	.	TRBJ1-1	TGTGCCAGCAGCTTCAGGACAGGGGGGAACACTGAAGCTTTCTTT	CASSFRTGGNTEAFF
TRBD1	TRBV3-1/TRBV3-2	.	TRBJ2-7	TGTGCCAGCAGCCAAGATCTAGGGACAGTAAGCTCCTACGAGCAGTACTTC	CASSQDLGTVSSYEQYF
TRBD2	TRBV7-9	.	TRBJ2-3	TGTACCGGGACTAGCGGGGGGGCTGGAGATACGCAGTATTTT	CTGTSGGAGDTQYF
TRBD1	TRBV6-4	.	TRBJ2-1	TGTGCCAGCAGTGGGGACAGGGCAGGCGAGCAGTTCTTC	CASSGDRAGEQFF
TRBD1	TRBV5-1	.	TRBJ1-1	TGCGCCAGCAGCTTGGTTCCAGGGGGGAACACTGAAGCTTTCTTT	CASSLVPGGNTEAFF
TRBD1	TRBV6-1	.	TRBJ1-2	TGTGCCAGCAGTGAGTACCTGGGCGGACAGGGGTCTAACTATGGCTACACCTTC	CASSEYLGGQGSNYGYTF
TRBD2	TRBV7-8	once	TRBJ2-1	TGTGCCAGCAGCTTAGCGAGGACTAGCGGGGGGGCCACGTCCTACAATGAGCAGTTCTTC	CASSLARTSGGATSYNEQFF
TRBD2	TRBV2	.	TRBJ2-2	TGTGCCAGCAGTGTAGAGACTAGCGGGTTTTTTGGGACCGGGGAGCTGTTTTTT	CASSVETSGFFGTGELFF
.	TRBV5-1	.	TRBJ2-3	TGCGCCAGCAGCTTGGGGGCAGGGACAGATACGCAGTATTTT	CASSLGAGTDTQYF
TRBD1	TRBV28	.	TRBJ1-5	TGTGCCAGCAGTTTATACGGACAGGGTAGGGTAGATCAGCCCCAGCATTTT	CASSLYGQGRVDQPQHF
.	TRBV7-8	few	TRBJ2-5	TGTGCCAGCAGTTACCGCGGGGGCCCCTATGGTACCCAGTACTTC	CASSYRGGPYGTQYF
.	TRBV5-5	.	TRBJ1-5	TGTGCCAGCAGCCTCCAGGGTAGGCAGCCCCAGCATTTT	CASSLQGRQPQHF
.	TRBV5-4	few	TRBJ2-7	TGTGCCAGCAGCGCCATCGGGAAGGGCTACGAGCAGTACTTC	CASSAIGKGYEQYF
TRBD1	TRBV7-2	.	TRBJ1-6	TGTGCCAGCAGCTTAGGGACAGGGTATAGATCGAATTCACCCCTCCACTTT	CASSLGTGYRSNSPLHF
.	TRBV7-3	.	TRBJ1-2	TGTGCCAGCAGCTTATCCCAACTGAGTGGCTACACCTTC	CASSLSQLSGYTF
TRBD2	TRBV29-1	once	TRBJ2-1	TGCAGCGTTGGATGGGGGGGAAATGAGCAGTTCTTC	CSVGWGGNEQFF
.	TRBV5-8	.	TRBJ1-1	TGTGCCAGCAGCTTGGGAGTGGGGGCAGTAACGAACACTGAAGCTTTCTTT	CASSLGVGAVTNTEAFF